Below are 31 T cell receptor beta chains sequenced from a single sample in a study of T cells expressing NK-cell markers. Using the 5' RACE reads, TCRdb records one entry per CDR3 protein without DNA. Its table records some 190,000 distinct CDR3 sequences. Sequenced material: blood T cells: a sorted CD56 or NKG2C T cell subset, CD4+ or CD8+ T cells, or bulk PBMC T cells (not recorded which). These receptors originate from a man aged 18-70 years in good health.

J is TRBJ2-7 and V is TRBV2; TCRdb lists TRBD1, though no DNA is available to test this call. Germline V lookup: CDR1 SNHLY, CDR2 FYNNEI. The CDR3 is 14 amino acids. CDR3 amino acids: CASSELGGRDEQYF.

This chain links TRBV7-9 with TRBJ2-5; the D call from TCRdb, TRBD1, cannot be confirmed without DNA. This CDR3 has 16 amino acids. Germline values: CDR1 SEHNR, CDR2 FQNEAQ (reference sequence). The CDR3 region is CASSLGVMGHQETQYF.

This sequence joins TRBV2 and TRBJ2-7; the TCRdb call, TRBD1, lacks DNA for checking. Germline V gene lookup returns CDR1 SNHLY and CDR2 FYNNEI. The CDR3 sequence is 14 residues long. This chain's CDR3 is CASSQPNRGREQYF.

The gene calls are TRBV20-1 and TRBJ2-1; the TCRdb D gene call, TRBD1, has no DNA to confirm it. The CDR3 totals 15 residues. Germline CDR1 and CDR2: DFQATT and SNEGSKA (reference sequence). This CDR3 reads CSARVTDRLDNEQFF.

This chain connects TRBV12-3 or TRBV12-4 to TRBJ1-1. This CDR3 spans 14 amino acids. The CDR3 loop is CASRTNFGDTEAFF.

CDR3 region: CSANPEGIGYTF. This rearrangement joins TRBV29-1 to TRBJ1-2. CDR3 length equals 12 residues. In germline, CDR1 is SQVTM, CDR2 ANQGSEA.

The CDR3 region is CASSSNLAGGKYNEQFF. This chain uses TRBV5-6 with TRBJ2-1; TCRdb names TRBD2, which stays unverified in the absence of DNA. The germline V gene has CDR1 SGHDT and CDR2 YYEEEE. This CDR3 has 17 residues. The full variable domain, with the rest looked up from reference TRBV5-6 and TRBJ2-1, is DAGVTQSPTHLIKTRGQQVTLRCSPKSGHDTVSWYQQALGQGPQFIFQYYEEEERQRGNFPDRFSGHQFPNYSSELNVNALLLGDSALYLCASSSNLAGGKYNEQFFGPGTRLTVL.

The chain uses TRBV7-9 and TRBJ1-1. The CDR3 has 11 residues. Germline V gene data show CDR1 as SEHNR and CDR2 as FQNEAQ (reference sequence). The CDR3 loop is CASSHPSEAFF.

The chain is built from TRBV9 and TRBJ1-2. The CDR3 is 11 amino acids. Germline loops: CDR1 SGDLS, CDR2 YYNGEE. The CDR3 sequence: CASRGDSGYTF.

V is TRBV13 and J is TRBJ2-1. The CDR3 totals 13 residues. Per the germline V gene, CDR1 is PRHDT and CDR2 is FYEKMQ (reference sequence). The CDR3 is CASSFHNSNEQFF.

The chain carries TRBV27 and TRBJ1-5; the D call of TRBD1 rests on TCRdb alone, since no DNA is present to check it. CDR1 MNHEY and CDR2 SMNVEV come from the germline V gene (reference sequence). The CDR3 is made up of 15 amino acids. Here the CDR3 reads CASSLDISSNQPQHF.

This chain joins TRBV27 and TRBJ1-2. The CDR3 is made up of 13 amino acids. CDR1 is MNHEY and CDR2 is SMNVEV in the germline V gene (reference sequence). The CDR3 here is CASSDPFNYGYTF.

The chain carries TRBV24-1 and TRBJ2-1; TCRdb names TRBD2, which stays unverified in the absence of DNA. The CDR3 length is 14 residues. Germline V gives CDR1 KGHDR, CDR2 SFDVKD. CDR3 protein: CATSPSGYYNEQFF.

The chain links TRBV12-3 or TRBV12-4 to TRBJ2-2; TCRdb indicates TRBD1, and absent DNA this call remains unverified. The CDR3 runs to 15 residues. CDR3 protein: CASSLGGGNTGELFF.

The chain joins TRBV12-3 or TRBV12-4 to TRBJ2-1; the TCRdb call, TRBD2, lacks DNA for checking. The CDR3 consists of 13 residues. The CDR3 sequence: CASSLGLGNEQFF.

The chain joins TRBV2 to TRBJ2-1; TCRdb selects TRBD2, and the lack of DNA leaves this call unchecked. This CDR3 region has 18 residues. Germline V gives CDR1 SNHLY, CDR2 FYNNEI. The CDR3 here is CASSVGSVGAGGLNEQFF. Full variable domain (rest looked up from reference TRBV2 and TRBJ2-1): EPEVTQTPSHQVTQMGQEVILRCVPISNHLYFYWYRQILGQKVEFLVSFYNNEISEKSEIFDDQFSVERPDGSNFTLKIRSTKLEDSAMYFCASSVGSVGAGGLNEQFFGPGTRLTVL.

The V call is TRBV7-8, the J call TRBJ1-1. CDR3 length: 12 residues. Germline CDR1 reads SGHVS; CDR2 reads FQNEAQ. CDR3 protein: CASSLDVREAFF.

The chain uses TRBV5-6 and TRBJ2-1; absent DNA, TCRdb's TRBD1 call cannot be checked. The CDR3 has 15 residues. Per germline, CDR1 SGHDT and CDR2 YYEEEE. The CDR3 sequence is CASSLRDRELDEQFF.

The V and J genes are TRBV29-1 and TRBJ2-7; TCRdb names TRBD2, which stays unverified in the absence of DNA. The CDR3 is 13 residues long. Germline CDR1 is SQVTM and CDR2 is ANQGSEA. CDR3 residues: CSVRQGLSYEQYF.

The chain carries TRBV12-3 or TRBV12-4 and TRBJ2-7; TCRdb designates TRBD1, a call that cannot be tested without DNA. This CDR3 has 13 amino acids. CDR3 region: CASRPTGSYEQYF.

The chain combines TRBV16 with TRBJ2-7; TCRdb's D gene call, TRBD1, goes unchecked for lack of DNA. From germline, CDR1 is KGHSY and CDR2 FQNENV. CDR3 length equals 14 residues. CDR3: CASSQIVDNYEQYF.

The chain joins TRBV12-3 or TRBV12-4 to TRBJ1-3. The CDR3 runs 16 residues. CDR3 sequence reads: CASSLSRQYSGNTIYF.

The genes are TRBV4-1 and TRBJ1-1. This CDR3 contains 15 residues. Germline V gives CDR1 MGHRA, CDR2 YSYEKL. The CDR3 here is CASSPLGQMNTEAFF.

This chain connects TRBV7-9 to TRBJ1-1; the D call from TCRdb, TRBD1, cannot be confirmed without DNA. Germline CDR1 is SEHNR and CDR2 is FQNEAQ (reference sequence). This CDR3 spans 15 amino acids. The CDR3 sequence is CASSLGGPWNTEAFF. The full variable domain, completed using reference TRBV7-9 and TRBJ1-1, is DTGVSQNPRHKITKRGQNVTFRCDPISEHNRLYWYRQTLGQGPEFLTYFQNEAQLEKSRLLSDRFSAERPKGSFSTLEIQRTEQGDSAMYLCASSLGGPWNTEAFFGQGTRLTVV.

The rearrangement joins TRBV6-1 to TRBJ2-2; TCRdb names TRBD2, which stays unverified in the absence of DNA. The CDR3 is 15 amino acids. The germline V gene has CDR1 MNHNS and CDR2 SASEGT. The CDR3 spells CASTLAGGNTGELFF.

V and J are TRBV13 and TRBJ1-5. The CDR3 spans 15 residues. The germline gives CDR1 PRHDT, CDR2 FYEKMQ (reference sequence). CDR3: CASSSRLDSNQPQHF.

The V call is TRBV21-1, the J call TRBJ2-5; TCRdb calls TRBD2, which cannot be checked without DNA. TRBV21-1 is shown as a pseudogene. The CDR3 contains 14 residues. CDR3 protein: CASSNLAVQETQYF.

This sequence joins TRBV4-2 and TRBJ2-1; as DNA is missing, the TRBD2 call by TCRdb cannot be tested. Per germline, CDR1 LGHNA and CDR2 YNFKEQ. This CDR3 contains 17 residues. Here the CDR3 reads CASSQDGAGGLYNEQFF.

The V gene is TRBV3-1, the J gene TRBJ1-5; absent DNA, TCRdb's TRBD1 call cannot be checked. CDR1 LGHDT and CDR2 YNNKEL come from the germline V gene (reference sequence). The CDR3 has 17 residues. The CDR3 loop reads CASSHLPPTGWGQPQHF.

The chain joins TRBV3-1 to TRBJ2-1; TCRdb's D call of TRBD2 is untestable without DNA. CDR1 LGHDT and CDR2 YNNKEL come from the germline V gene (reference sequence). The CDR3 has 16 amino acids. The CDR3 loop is CASSHNYQNPSDEQFF.

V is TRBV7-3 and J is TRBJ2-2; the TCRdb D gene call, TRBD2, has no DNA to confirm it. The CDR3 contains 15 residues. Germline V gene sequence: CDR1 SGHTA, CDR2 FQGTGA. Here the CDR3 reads CASSLSGEWSGELFF.